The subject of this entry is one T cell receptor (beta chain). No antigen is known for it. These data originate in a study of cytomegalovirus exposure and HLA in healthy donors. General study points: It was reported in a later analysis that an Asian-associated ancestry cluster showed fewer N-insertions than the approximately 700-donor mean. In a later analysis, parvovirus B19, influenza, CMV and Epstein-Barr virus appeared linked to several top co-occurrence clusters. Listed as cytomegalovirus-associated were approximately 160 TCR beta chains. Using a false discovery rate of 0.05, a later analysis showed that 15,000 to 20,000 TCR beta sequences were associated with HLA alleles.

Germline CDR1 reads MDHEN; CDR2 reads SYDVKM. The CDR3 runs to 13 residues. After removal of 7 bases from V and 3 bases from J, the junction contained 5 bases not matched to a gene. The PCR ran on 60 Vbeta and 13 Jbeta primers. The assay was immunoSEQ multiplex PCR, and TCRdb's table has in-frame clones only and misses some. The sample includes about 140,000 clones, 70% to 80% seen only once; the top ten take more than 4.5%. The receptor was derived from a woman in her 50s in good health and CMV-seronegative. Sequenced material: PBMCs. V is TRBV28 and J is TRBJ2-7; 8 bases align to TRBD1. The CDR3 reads CASTLTGGYEQYF. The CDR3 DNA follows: TGTGCCAGCACCCTAACAGGGGGCTACGAGCAGTACTTC. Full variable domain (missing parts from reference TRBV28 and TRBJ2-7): DVKVTQSSRYLVKRTGEKVFLECVQDMDHENMFWYRQDPGLGLRLIYFSYDVKMKEKGDIPEGYSVSREKKERFSLILESASTNQTSMYLCASTLTGGYEQYFGPGTRLTVT.